This TCR beta chain was recovered during a study of beta chain features in type 1 diabetes. Whole-study context: Patients shared similar age, gender and cell yields with healthy donors. Sorted cells from all samples, numbering almost 110 million, were examined. General study results and limits: Type 1 diabetes patients showed fewer insertions and more deletions at VDJ junctions. Moderately but significantly shorter TCRB CDR3s were found in Type 1 diabetes patients in all four CD4+ subsets.

cDNA synthesis used the whole RNA isolate, giving expressed TCRB sequences. TCRdb's table, derived via immunoSEQ multiplex PCR, lists solely in-frame clones and lacks some. The repertoire holds 200,000 to 250,000 clones, 9.5% to 13% seen once, with 1% to 1.5% in the top ten. Turning to this clone: Its target is unknown.

The CDR3 length is 16 residues. Germline lookup yields CDR1 MNHEY and CDR2 SMNVEV (reference sequence). Trimming left V 0 bases short and J 0 bases short, with 9 bases between. This chain connects TRBV27 to TRBJ2-1; the D is unclear. This clonotype originated in a man aged 18 to 35 in good health. Sequenced material: central memory CD4+ T cells from blood. The CDR3 coding sequence is TGTGCCAGCAGTTTATCTGGCTTCGACTCCTACAATGAGCAGTTCTTC. Residues: CASSLSGFDSYNEQFF.